Given below is one T cell receptor (beta chain) in context. Antigen: not known. This specimen comes from a study of PD-1 blockade in classical Hodgkin lymphoma. Looking at the study overall: The study gave patients nivolumab 3 mg/kg intravenously every 2 weeks. General study findings and limits: TCR diversity rose significantly by C4D1 in CD4+ but not CD8+ cells. Sources of repertoire differences remain undefined, possibly disease activity or prior therapy.

The CDR3 is made up of 15 amino acids. After removal of 5 bases from V and 6 bases from J, the junction contained 9 bases not matched to a gene. CDR1 is SGHAT, CDR2 FQNNGV, per germline. TCRdb's copy holds only in-frame clones and misses some; the assay was immunoSEQ multiplex PCR. The sample contains tens of thousands of clones, around 67% of which appear only once. Each patient's relapse followed autologous stem cell transplantation, and brentuximab vedotin exposure varied. Sequencing was performed on peripheral blood mononuclear cells (PBMCs), taken before the second cycle of nivolumab. This receptor was identified in a human donor with classical Hodgkin lymphoma. V usage is TRBV11-2 and J usage is TRBJ2-4; 8 positions match TRBD1. CDR3 region: CASSTWGQVGNIQYF. The DNA of the CDR3 is TGTGCCAGCAGCACTTGGGGACAGGTTGGAAACATTCAGTACTTC.